This T cell receptor beta chain was captured in a study of blood T cell repertoires in COVID-19. Method: immunoSEQ multiplex PCR; TCRdb's copy keeps in-frame clones and lacks some. This sample yields roughly 250,000 clones, of which roughly 87% are seen a single time; nearly 6.5% belongs to the top ten. The CDR3 extends over 13 amino acids. Trimming left V 5 bases short and J 3 bases short, with 8 bases between. The V gene's germline CDR1 is MNHEY and CDR2 SVGAGI. V and J are TRBV6-5 and TRBJ1-5; D is unclear. Source material: PBMCs or T cells enriched from blood (not recorded which). The TCR was taken from a woman between 25 and 40 years old with acute COVID-19. CDR3 sequence reads: CASSPSSNQPQHF. CDR3 nucleotide sequence: TGTGCCAGCAGTCCGAGTTCCAATCAGCCCCAGCATTTT.